This T cell receptor (beta chain) came from a study of regulatory T cells in long-lasting Graves disease. HTBI primers from iRepertoire and Arm-PCR of CDR3 regions yielded the TCR beta libraries. MiXCR was run by TCRdb on the multiplex PCR reads, yielding one entry per CDR3 protein. The sample has 350,000 to 550,000 distinct CDR3 sequences, around 15% seen once. Time point here: newly diagnosed GD, antithyroid drugs for less than 3 months. The TCR library used RNA extracted from PBMCs. This clonotype was recorded many times. From germline, CDR1 is KGHSH and CDR2 LQKENI. V lost 6 bases to trimming and J lost 0 bases, with 11 bases between them. The CDR3 contains 15 residues. The same sample was also used in a study of T cells in Graves' hyperthyroidism and ophthalmopathy.

Sample: peripheral blood mononuclear cells (PBMCs), taken at new diagnosis, from a patient treated with antithyroid drugs. This sequence originates from a woman between 45 and 65 years old with Graves disease. The chain links TRBV18 to TRBJ2-2, with a weak D call TRBD2 (6 bases). DNA of the CDR3: TGTGCCAGCTCTCGTAGCGGACCGAACACCGGGGAGCTGTTTTTT. Its protein is CASSRSGPNTGELFF.